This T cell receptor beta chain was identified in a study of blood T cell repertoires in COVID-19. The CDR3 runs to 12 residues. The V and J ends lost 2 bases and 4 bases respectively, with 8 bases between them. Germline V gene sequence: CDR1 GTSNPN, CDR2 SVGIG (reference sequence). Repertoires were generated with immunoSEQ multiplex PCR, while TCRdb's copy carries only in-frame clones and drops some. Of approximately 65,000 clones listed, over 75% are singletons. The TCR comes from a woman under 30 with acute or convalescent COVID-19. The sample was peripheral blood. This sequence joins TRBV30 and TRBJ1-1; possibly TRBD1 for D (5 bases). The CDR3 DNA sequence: TGTGCCTGGAGTATGGGGGGCACTGAAGCTTTCTTT. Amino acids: CAWSMGGTEAFF.